Shown below are 11 T cell receptor beta chains from a single sample sequenced in a study of T cell repertoires in cytomegalovirus infection. TCRdb analysed the reads with MiXCR anew, one entry per CDR3 protein. The sample yields fewer than 550,000 distinct CDR3 sequences, roughly a third seen once. Sequenced material: PBMCs. All receptors come from a human donor in good health (CMV status not recorded). Some clones in this sample may be carry-over from other donors' samples.

This chain connects TRBV6-5 to TRBJ1-1; D possibly corresponds to TRBD1 (6 bases). The germline V gene encodes CDR1 MNHEY and CDR2 SVGAGI. Trimming pared 8 bases from V and 3 bases from J, leaving 19 bases between. The CDR3 runs to 15 residues. The CDR3 bases are TGTGCCAGCGGGGGGGGGCCAGCCCTGGACACTGAAGCTTTCTTT. It specifies CASGGGPALDTEAFF.

This clonotype has more than one count but fewer than ten. The chain recombines TRBV11-1 with TRBJ2-1; D unresolved. The CDR3 has 13 amino acids. The germline V and J ends were trimmed by 7 bases and 9 bases, with 16 bases remaining between them. CDR1 is SGHAT, CDR2 FQDESV, per germline (reference sequence). The CDR3 is CASTYLKVGEQFF. CDR3 coding DNA: TGTGCCAGCACCTATTTGAAGGTTGGTGAGCAGTTCTTC.

CDR3 DNA sequence: TGTGCCAGCAGTGACCAAGCGAGAAGAATGGGCAAAAACATTCAGTACTTC. It yields the protein CASSDQARRMGKNIQYF. The J gene is TRBJ2-4, the V gene TRBV27; no clear D. This CDR3 comprises 17 residues. V dropped 5 bases and J dropped 3 bases, with 20 bases sitting between them. In germline, CDR1 is MNHEY, CDR2 SMNVEV (reference sequence).

This clonotype was recorded a few times. The rearrangement joins TRBV11-2 to TRBJ2-3; D may correspond to TRBD1 or TRBD2 (6 bases each). Germline CDR1 SGHAT, CDR2 FQNNGV. V was trimmed by 0 bases and J by 1 base, leaving 20 bases between them. The CDR3 is 19 residues long. The CDR3 is CASSLEAPRWRGGTDTQYF. The DNA of the CDR3 is TGTGCCAGCAGCTTAGAAGCCCCTAGGTGGAGGGGGGGCACAGATACGCAGTATTTT.

The table lists this clonotype with a few counts. This chain joins TRBV7-6 and TRBJ1-3; 7 bases map to TRBD1. J lost 0 bases, V lost 5 bases, and 13 bases had no gene match. In germline, CDR1 is SGHVS, CDR2 FNYEAQ. CDR3 length equals 18 residues. CDR3 sequence reads: CASSPRGGGLFSGNTIYF. The CDR3 nucleotides read TGTGCCAGCAGCCCGCGGGGAGGGGGCCTCTTCTCTGGAAACACCATATATTTT.

This clonotype was observed a handful of times. The chain couples TRBV6-1 to TRBJ2-1, with D possibly being TRBD1 or TRBD2 (6 bases each). V was shortened by 2 bases and J by 8 bases, with 16 bases between the two germline ends. The CDR3 contains 15 residues. In germline, CDR1 is MNHNS, CDR2 SASEGT. The DNA of the CDR3 is TGTGCCAGCAGTGAACGGGGGCGGGGACGCTATGAGCAGTTCTTC. Protein product: CASSERGRGRYEQFF.

The J gene is TRBJ2-2, the V gene TRBV27; D is undetermined. CDR3 length equals 13 residues. The ends were cut back, 7 bases at V and 2 bases at J, with 8 bases in the middle. Germline values: CDR1 MNHEY, CDR2 SMNVEV (reference sequence). The CDR3 spells CASTKINTGELFF. For the CDR3, the DNA is TGTGCCAGCACCAAGATTAACACCGGGGAGCTGTTTTTT.

This chain uses TRBV28 with TRBJ1-4; D gene ambiguous. This CDR3 is built from 16 residues. The germline CDR1 and CDR2 sequences are MDHEN and SYDVKM. V gave up 6 bases and J gave up 4 bases, with 18 bases separating them. The CDR3 sequence: CASRAEPGSYNEKLFF. In DNA form, the CDR3 reads TGTGCCAGCAGAGCCGAACCAGGTTCATATAATGAAAAACTGTTTTTT.

The V and J genes are TRBV5-4 and TRBJ2-5; 9 positions agree with TRBD2. The CDR3 length is 14 residues. The germline V gene has CDR1 SGHNT and CDR2 YYREEE (reference sequence). The J segment lost 5 bases and the V segment lost 4 bases, leaving 6 bases of the junction unmatched. The CDR3 sequence is CASSTGLASETQYF. In nucleotides, the CDR3 is TGTGCCAGCAGCACAGGACTAGCGTCGGAGACCCAGTACTTC.

This clonotype was seen repeatedly, ten times or more. The rearrangement uses TRBV6-1 and TRBJ2-7, with 9 bases lining up with TRBD1. With V trimmed by 8 bases and J by 6 bases, 14 bases remained unmatched. The CDR3 totals 15 residues. Germline V gene data show CDR1 as MNHNS and CDR2 as SASEGT. The CDR3 here is CASGKQGAGVGEQYF. The CDR3 coding sequence is TGTGCCAGCGGGAAACAGGGGGCCGGGGTCGGCGAGCAGTACTTC.

This clonotype appeared once. This rearrangement joins TRBV15 to TRBJ1-6, with a weak D call TRBD1 (5 bases). CDR1 and CDR2 (germline): LNHNV, YYDKDF (reference sequence). The V and J ends lost 3 bases and 7 bases respectively, with 13 bases between them. There are 15 residues in the CDR3. The CDR3 DNA follows: TGTGCCACCAGCAGTCTGGGACGGATGAATTCACCCCTCCACTTT. Residues: CATSSLGRMNSPLHF. Supplemented by reference TRBV15 and TRBJ1-6, the full variable domain reads DAMVIQNPRYQVTQFGKPVTLSCSQTLNHNVMYWYQQKSSQAPKLLFHYYDKDFNNEADTPDNFQSRRPNTSFCFLDIRSPGLGDTAMYLCATSSLGRMNSPLHFGNGTRLTVT.